This T cell receptor (beta chain) stems from a study of cytomegalovirus exposure and HLA in healthy donors. About the study: As released early, the data held approximately 80 million unique TCRs from HLA-typed donors.

In regard to this clone: Its antigen is not identified.

The PCR had 60 Vbeta and 13 Jbeta primers. Assay used: immunoSEQ multiplex PCR; TCRdb lists only in-frame clones, some missing. The profile covers about 160,000 clones, with roughly 80% appearing a single time and about 1.5% taken by the ten largest. The ends were cut back, 0 bases at V and 0 bases at J, with 9 bases in the middle. CDR1 and CDR2 (germline): SGDLS, YYNGEE. The CDR3 is 15 amino acids. Regarding the study as a whole: The number of N-insertions in an Asian-associated ancestry cluster was reportedly below the approximately 600-donor mean in a later analysis. Segments of the TCR beta V type were, in most cases, productive about 87% or about 30% of the time in an earlier analysis.

The source material was PBMCs. This clonotype was obtained from a male donor in good health and CMV-seronegative. The chain recombines TRBV9 with TRBJ1-1; D is perhaps TRBD1 (5 bases). The CDR3 coding sequence is TGTGCCAGCAGCGTAGGGTTAGGGGTGAACACTGAAGCTTTCTTT. Translated, it gives CASSVGLGVNTEAFF. Drawing the rest from reference TRBV9 and TRBJ1-1, the complete variable domain is DSGVTQTPKHLITATGQRVTLRCSPRSGDLSVYWYQQSLDQGLQFLIQYYNGEERAKGNILERFSAQQFPDLHSELNLSSLELGDSALYFCASSVGLGVNTEAFFGQGTRLTVV.